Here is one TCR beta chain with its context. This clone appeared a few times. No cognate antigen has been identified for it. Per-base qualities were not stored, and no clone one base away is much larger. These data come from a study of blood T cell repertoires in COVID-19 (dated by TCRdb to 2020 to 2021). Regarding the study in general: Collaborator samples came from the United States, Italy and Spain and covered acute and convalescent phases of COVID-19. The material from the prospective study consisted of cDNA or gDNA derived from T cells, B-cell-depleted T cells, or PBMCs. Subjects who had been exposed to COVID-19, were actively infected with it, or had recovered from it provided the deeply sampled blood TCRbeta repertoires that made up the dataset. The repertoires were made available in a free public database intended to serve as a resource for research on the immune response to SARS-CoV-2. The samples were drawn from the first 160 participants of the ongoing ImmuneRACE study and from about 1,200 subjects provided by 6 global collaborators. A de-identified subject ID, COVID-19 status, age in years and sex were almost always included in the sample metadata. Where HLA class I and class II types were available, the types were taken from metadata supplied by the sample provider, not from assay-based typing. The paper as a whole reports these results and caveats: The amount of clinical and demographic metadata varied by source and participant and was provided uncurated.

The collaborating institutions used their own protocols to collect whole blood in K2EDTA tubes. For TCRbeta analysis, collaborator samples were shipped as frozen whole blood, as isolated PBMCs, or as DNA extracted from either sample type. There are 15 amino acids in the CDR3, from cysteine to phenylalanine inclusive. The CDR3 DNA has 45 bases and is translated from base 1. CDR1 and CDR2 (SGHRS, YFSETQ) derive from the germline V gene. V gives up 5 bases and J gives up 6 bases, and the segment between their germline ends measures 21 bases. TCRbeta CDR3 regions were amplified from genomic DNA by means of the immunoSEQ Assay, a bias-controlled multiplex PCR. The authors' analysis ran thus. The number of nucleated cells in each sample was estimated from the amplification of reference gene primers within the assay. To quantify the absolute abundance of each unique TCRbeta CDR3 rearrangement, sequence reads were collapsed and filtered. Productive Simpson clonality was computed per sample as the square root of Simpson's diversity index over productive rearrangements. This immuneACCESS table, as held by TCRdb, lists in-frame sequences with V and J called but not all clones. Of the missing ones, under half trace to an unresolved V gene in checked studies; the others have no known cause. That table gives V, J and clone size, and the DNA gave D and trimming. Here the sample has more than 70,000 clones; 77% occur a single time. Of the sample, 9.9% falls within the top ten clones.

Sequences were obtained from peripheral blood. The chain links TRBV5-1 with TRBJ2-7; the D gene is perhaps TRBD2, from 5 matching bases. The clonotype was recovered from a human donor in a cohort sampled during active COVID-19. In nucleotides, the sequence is TGCGCCAGCAGGGAAAGCGGTGACACCCGACGCGAGCAGTACTTC. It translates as CASRESGDTRREQYF.